This TCR beta chain is from a study of technical replicates of blood from a few donors. Using immunoSEQ multiplex PCR, the repertoire was profiled, and TCRdb retains in-frame clones only, with some absent. This sample yields under 95,000 clones, of which roughly nine tenths are seen a single time; 0.37% belongs to the top ten. The table lists this clone with a count of one. The germline V gene encodes CDR1 SGHTA and CDR2 FQGNSA. The V segment lost 5 bases and the J segment 2 bases; nucleotides outside the gene matches: 6. The CDR3 runs to 14 residues. Material for sequencing was T cells isolated from PBMCs. This receptor was obtained from a human donor in good health. Some clones in this sample may be carry-over from other donors' samples. This chain links TRBV7-2 with TRBJ2-7, with TRBD1 identical over 7 bases. Written as DNA, the CDR3 is TGTGCCAGCAGCCCACGACAGGGCCCCTACGAGCAGTACTTC. Translating gives CASSPRQGPYEQYF.